This T cell receptor beta chain was found in a study of cytomegalovirus exposure and HLA in healthy donors. Study results and limitations: Most TCR beta V segments were productive about 90% or about 30% of the time in an earlier analysis. Later work found most CMV-associated TCR beta chains apparently HLA-restricted. Specificity of a few CMV-associated chains for CMV antigens was verified in vitro. Using the classifier, cytomegalovirus status was reportedly diagnosed with high specificity and sensitivity.

The germline gives CDR1 GTSNPN, CDR2 SVGIG (reference sequence). CDR3 length: 13 residues. The V gene lost 0 bases and the J gene lost 6 bases, with 8 bases spanning the gap. In the PCR, 60 Vbeta and 13 Jbeta primers were used. Data came from immunoSEQ multiplex PCR; TCRdb stores just in-frame clones and leaves some out. The table has 120,000 to 150,000 clones, around 80% seen once; the top ten hold roughly 3.2%. To note about this clone: The antigen is not known.

Sequenced input: PBMCs. V usage is TRBV30 and J usage is TRBJ2-2, with D unresolved. This receptor was obtained from a man younger than 35 in good health and CMV-seropositive. CDR3 sequence (DNA): TGTGCCTGGAGTGTACTTGAGCCCGGGGAGCTGTTTTTT. Amino acid sequence: CAWSVLEPGELFF.